This T cell receptor (beta chain) originates from a study of blood T cell repertoires in COVID-19. Study-wide context: There were acute and convalescent COVID-19 samples, and they came from the United States, Italy and Spain. Sample material is recorded as cDNA or gDNA derived from T cells, B-cell-depleted T cells, or PBMCs.

In the source study's methods: Estimation of nucleated cell counts was performed using reference gene primer amplification. Libraries were prepared by immunoSEQ multiplex PCR; TCRdb keeps only in-frame clonotypes and omits some of them. V and J calls and clone size are those listed in that table; D and trimming were worked out from the DNA. The data hold 250,000 to 350,000 clones, with 87% observed a single time. Germline CDR1 reads SGHDT; CDR2 reads YYEEEE. Trimming cost V 5 bases and J 7 bases, with 20 bases left between them. The CDR3 is made up of 15 amino acids. Sequenced material: peripheral blood. The sequence was obtained from a woman aged 50 to 65 who had recovered from COVID-19. V is TRBV5-6 and J is TRBJ2-3; D is unresolved. CDR3 nucleotide sequence: TGTGCCAGCAGGGGCTCCCATCAGTCAACTTATACGCAGTATTTT. It codes for CASRGSHQSTYTQYF.